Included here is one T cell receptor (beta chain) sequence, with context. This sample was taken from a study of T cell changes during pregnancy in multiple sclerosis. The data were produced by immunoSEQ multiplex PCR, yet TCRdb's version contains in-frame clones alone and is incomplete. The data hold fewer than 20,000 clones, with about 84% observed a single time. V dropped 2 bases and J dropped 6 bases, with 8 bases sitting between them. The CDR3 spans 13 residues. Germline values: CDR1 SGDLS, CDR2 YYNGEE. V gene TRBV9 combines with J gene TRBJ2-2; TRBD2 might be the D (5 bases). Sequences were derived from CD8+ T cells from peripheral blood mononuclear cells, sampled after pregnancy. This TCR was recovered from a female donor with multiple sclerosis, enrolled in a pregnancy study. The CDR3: CASSVTGAGELFF. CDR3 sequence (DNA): TGTGCCAGCAGCGTTACCGGGGCCGGGGAGCTGTTTTTT.